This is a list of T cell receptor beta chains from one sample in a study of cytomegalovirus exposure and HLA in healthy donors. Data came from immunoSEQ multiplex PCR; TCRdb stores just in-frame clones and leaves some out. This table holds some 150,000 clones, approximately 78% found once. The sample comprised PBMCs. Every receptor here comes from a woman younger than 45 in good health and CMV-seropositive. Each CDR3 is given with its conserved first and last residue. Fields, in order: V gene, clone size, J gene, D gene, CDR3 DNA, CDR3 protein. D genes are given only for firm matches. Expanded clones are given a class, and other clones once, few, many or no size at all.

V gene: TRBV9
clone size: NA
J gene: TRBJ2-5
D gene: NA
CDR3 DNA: TGTGCCAGCAGCTTGGGGGCAGGGCAAGAGACCCAGTACTTC
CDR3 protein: CASSLGAGQETQYF

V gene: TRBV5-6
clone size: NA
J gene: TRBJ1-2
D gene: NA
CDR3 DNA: TGTGCCAGCAGCAGACCCTCGGGGGATGGCTACACCTTC
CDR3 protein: CASSRPSGDGYTF

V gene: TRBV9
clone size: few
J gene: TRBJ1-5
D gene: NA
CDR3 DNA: TGTGCCAGCAGCGTAGGAGGGGGTAATCAGCCCCAGCATTTT
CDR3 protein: CASSVGGGNQPQHF

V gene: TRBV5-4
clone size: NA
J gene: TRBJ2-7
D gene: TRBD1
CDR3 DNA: TGTGCCAGCAGCTATGGACAGGGGGTAGACGGCCGGTACTTC
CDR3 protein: CASSYGQGVDGRYF

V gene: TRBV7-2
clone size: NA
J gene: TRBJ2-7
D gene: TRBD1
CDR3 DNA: TGTGCCAGCAGCCGTTGGACAGGGCCCTACGAGCAGTACTTC
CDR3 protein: CASSRWTGPYEQYF

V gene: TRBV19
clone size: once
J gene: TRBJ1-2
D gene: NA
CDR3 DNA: TGTGCCACAAAGGGACTCCCCTATGGCTACACCTTC
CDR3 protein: CATKGLPYGYTF

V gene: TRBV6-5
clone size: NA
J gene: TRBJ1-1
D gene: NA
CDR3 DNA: TGTGCCAGCAGTTACTCGAAGGGTAGGGGAGCTTTCTTT
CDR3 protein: CASSYSKGRGAFF

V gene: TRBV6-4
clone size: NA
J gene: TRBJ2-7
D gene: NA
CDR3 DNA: TGTGCCAGCAGTGACGGGGCAGTGCAGTACTTC
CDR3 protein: CASSDGAVQYF

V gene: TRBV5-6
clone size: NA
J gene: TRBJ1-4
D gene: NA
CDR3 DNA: TGTGCCAGCAGCTTCCTGACCGGGGGGGAAAAACTGTTTTTT
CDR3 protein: CASSFLTGGEKLFF

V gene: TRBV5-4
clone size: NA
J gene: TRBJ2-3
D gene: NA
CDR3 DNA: TGTGCCAGCAGCTCGCCGGTGAGAGGCAGCACAGATACGCAGTATTTT
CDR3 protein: CASSSPVRGSTDTQYF

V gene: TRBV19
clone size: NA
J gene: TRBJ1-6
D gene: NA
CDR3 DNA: TGTGCCAGTAGTATCAAATCCGGGACAAAAAGGCCCCTCCACTTT
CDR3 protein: CASSIKSGTKRPLHF

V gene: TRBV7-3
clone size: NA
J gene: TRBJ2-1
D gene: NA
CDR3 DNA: TGTGCCAGCAGCTTAAGAGGGGGATACAATGAGCAGTTCTTC
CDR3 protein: CASSLRGGYNEQFF

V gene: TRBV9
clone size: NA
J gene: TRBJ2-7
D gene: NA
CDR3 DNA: TGTGCCAGCAGCGTAGGCGAGCTCTACGAGCAGTACTTC
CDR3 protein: CASSVGELYEQYF

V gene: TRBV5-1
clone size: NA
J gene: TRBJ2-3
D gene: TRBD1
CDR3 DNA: TGCGCCAGCAGCTTGCGACAGGGTGGCACAGATACGCAGTATTTT
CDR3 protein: CASSLRQGGTDTQYF

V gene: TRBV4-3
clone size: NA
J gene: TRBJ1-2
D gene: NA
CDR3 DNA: TGCGCCAGCAGCCAAGATTTTCGGGAGCTCTATGGCTACACCTTC
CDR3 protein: CASSQDFRELYGYTF